There are many counts of the clone carrying this TCR beta chain. This sample is part of a study of neurological immune-mediated disorders. Sequencing runs each generated in excess of 160 million TCR-beta sequences derived from 15-18 subjects. MiXCR was run by TCRdb on the 5' RACE reads, yielding one entry per CDR3 protein. The sample includes more than 70,000 distinct CDR3 sequences, 10% seen only once; the top ten take under 2%. Germline V gene data show CDR1 as SEHNR and CDR2 as FQNEAQ (reference sequence). The ends were cut back, 2 bases at V and 0 bases at J, with 8 bases in the middle. The CDR3 length is 16 residues.

The sequence was obtained from a man in his forties in good health. Sequencing was done on a sample of PBMCs. The chain is built from TRBV7-9 and TRBJ1-6; D gene unclear. CDR3 DNA sequence: TGTGCCAGCAGCTTACGGCCAGGCTCCTATAATTCACCCCTCCACTTT. Encoded protein: CASSLRPGSYNSPLHF.